The 2 T cell receptor beta chains below come from one sample, sequenced in a study of response to subunit inactivated influenza vaccine. One entry per CDR3 protein results from TCRdb running MiXCR on the RT-PCR reads. Of fewer than 550,000 distinct CDR3 sequences in the sample, 25% were seen once. The sequences come from CD4+ T cells sorted from PBMCs, collected 5 days after vaccination. The receptor source for this set is a middle-aged man who received an inactivated influenza vaccine.

This rearrangement joins TRBV6-2 or TRBV6-3 to TRBJ2-2; 8 bases align to TRBD2. J lost 6 bases, V lost 2 bases, and 5 bases had no gene match. Per the germline V gene, CDR1 is MNHEY and CDR2 is SVGEGT. The CDR3 runs to 15 residues. In DNA form, the CDR3 reads TGTGCCAGCAGTTACGTGTCGGGAGGGGCCGGGGAGCTGTTTTTT. It codes for CASSYVSGGAGELFF.

The rearrangement uses TRBV6-1 and TRBJ1-1, with 11 bases lining up with TRBD1. This CDR3 region has 16 residues. Germline-derived CDR1 and CDR2 are MNHNS and SASEGT. V lost 6 bases and J lost 2; bases outside the gene matches: 8. This CDR3 reads CASSRDRGYINTEAFF. The CDR3 bases are TGTGCCAGCAGCCGGGACAGGGGGTATATTAACACTGAAGCTTTCTTT.